The 13 T cell receptor beta chains presented below share a single source sample, sequenced in a study of OX40 agonist ivuxolimab in advanced cancers. Clones were sequenced by immunoSEQ multiplex PCR, and TCRdb holds only the in-frame ones, with some missing. The sample lists approximately 15,000 clones, about 86% occurring once. This material consisted of CD4+ or CD8+ T cells sorted from blood, taken in a trial of the OX40 agonist ivuxolimab. Receptor source: an adult with an advanced solid tumor such as melanoma, head and neck, liver or kidney cancer.

This chain connects TRBV5-1 to TRBJ1-2, with D unresolved. Germline V lookup: CDR1 SGHRS, CDR2 YFSETQ. The CDR3 extends over 13 amino acids. V lost 5 bases and J lost 3, with 11 bases in between. The chain's CDR3 is CASSQEGHYGYTF. In nucleotides, the CDR3 is TGCGCCAGCAGTCAAGAAGGGCACTATGGCTACACCTTC.

The chain carries TRBV30 and TRBJ2-1; tentatively, D is TRBD1 (5 bases). V was pared by 0 bases and J by 9 bases, with 15 bases between. Germline-derived CDR1 and CDR2 are GTSNPN and SVGIG (reference sequence). CDR3 size: 14 residues. CDR3 sequence: CAWSVPHLGVEQFF. CDR3 nucleotide sequence: TGTGCCTGGAGTGTACCCCACCTAGGGGTTGAGCAGTTCTTC.

The chain recombines TRBV6-1 with TRBJ2-1; 10 nucleotides match TRBD1. Germline V gene data show CDR1 as MNHNS and CDR2 as SASEGT. V shed 4 bases, J shed 0 bases, and the junction held 3 bases outside the gene matches. CDR3 size: 16 residues. CDR3 loop: CASSGRTGGSYNEQFF. CDR3 coding DNA: TGTGCCAGCAGTGGCCGGACAGGGGGCTCCTACAATGAGCAGTTCTTC.

This chain's CDR3 is CASSSQGGGNYEQYF. Written as DNA, the CDR3 is TGTGCCAGCAGCTCCCAGGGAGGGGGAAACTACGAGCAGTACTTC. The rearrangement uses TRBV6-6 and TRBJ2-7, with D possibly being TRBD2 (7 bases). Trimming pared 6 bases from V and 3 bases from J, leaving 18 bases between. Germline V gives CDR1 MNHNY, CDR2 SVGAGI (reference sequence). The CDR3 runs to 15 residues.

This sequence joins TRBV19 and TRBJ1-3; D may be TRBD1 (5 bases). The V end lost 5 bases, the J end lost 2 bases, and 7 bases lay between the germline ends. This CDR3 region has 13 residues. Germline CDR1 and CDR2: LNHDA and SQIVND (reference sequence). DNA of the CDR3: TGTGCCAGTAGTCGGGGCCCTGGAAACACCATATATTTT. Translation gives CASSRGPGNTIYF.

CDR3 coding DNA: TGTGCCACCAGCAGAAGACCACGGGGAGGCAATGAAAAACTGTTTTTT. Amino acid sequence: CATSRRPRGGNEKLFF. The chain couples TRBV15 to TRBJ1-4; D is uncertain. V lost 2 bases, J lost 5 bases, and 15 bases lay in between. Germline CDR1 and CDR2: LNHNV and YYDKDF (reference sequence). The CDR3 extends over 16 amino acids.

The chain joins TRBV5-4 to TRBJ2-3; 12 bases map to TRBD2. The germline V gene encodes CDR1 SGHNT and CDR2 YYREEE (reference sequence). With 3 bases clipped from V and 5 bases from J, the junction kept 7 bases outside the gene matches. The CDR3 is 16 residues long. CDR3 nucleotides: TGTGCCAGCAGCTCGGAGCTAGCGGGGGGGGTAGATACGCAGTATTTT. Its translation is CASSSELAGGVDTQYF.

This clone has more than one count but fewer than ten. J is TRBJ1-2 and V is TRBV7-9; D gene unclear. The V gene's germline CDR1 is SEHNR and CDR2 FQNEAQ (reference sequence). The CDR3 covers 14 residues. V lost 7 bases to trimming and J lost 7 bases, with 19 bases between them. The chain's CDR3 is CASNPEAGLGGYTF. In DNA, the CDR3 is TGTGCCAGCAACCCCGAAGCGGGGTTAGGTGGCTACACCTTC.

The chain joins TRBV2 to TRBJ1-1; tentatively, D is TRBD1 (5 bases). The germline V and J ends were trimmed by 9 bases and 5 bases, with 19 bases remaining between them. The CDR3 spans 14 residues. Germline V CDR1 and CDR2: SNHLY, FYNNEI. DNA for the CDR3: TGTGCCAGTTCCCACGACGGGGGGGGGACTGAAGCTTTCTTT. Translated, it gives CASSHDGGGTEAFF.

The chain joins TRBV27 to TRBJ2-3; 12 bases align to TRBD2. CDR3 length: 15 residues. J was trimmed by 3 bases and V by 2 bases; bases with no gene match: 0. Germline V lookup: CDR1 MNHEY, CDR2 SMNVEV (reference sequence). CDR3 bases: TGTGCCAGCAGTTTAACTAGCGGGAGGACAGATACGCAGTATTTT. Amino acids: CASSLTSGRTDTQYF.

This clone came up once. The chain couples TRBV5-1 to TRBJ2-1; 9 bases align to TRBD2. CDR1 SGHRS and CDR2 YFSETQ come from the germline V gene. After removal of 3 bases from V and 14 bases from J, the junction contained 9 bases not matched to a gene. The CDR3 totals 13 residues. CDR3 amino acids: CASSSEPLAGKFF. CDR3 coding DNA: TGCGCCAGCAGCTCGGAACCTCTAGCGGGAAAGTTCTTC.

The rearrangement uses TRBV11-1 and TRBJ2-7; D is ambiguous. V was cut by 3 bases and J by 10 bases, with 16 bases left in between. CDR1 and CDR2 (germline): SGHAT, FQDESV (reference sequence). CDR3 length equals 13 residues. DNA for the CDR3: TGTGCCAGCAGCTTTAAGGGAACTGCTCCCCAGTACTTC. It codes for CASSFKGTAPQYF.

This clone appeared once. The J gene is TRBJ2-3, the V gene TRBV19; either TRBD1 or TRBD2 may supply D (5 bases each). V dropped 3 bases and J dropped 5 bases, with 15 bases sitting between them. This CDR3 region has 15 residues. The germline V gene has CDR1 LNHDA and CDR2 SQIVND (reference sequence). The CDR3 bases are TGTGCCAGTAGTATCGGGGCGCAGACGGGAGATACGCAGTATTTT. Amino acids: CASSIGAQTGDTQYF.